Shown below are 31 T cell receptor beta chains from a single sample sequenced in a study of memory CD4+ T cells and cytomegalovirus serostatus. Only in-frame clones appear in the TCRdb table, and some are missing; sequencing was by immunoSEQ multiplex PCR. Of about 75,000 clones listed, 75% to 85% were seen once; the top ten hold 2.6%. Single viable CD3+CD4+CD8-CD45RO+ cells were sorted as the memory CD4+ T cells. The sequenced material came from memory CD4+ T cells from blood. The source of these receptors is an adult in good health and CMV-seropositive.

The V call is TRBV6-6, the J call TRBJ2-5; no clear D. This CDR3 is 14 amino acids long. CDR1 and CDR2 from the germline V gene are MNHNY and SVGAGI (reference sequence). V gave up 1 base and J gave up 4 bases, with 10 bases separating them. CDR3 residues: CASSYYSPGETQYF. DNA for the CDR3: TGTGCCAGCAGTTACTATTCCCCCGGAGAGACCCAGTACTTC.

This clone showed up just once. This chain connects TRBV6-5 to TRBJ2-7, with 7 bases that match TRBD1. The germline gives CDR1 MNHEY, CDR2 SVGAGI. CDR3 length equals 11 residues. Germline trimming cut 8 bases from V and 2 bases from J; bases unmatched to any gene: 0. DNA of the CDR3: TGTGCCAGCGGACAGGCCTACGAGCAGTACGTC. Protein: CASGQAYEQYV.

The V and J genes are TRBV2 and TRBJ2-1; D gene unclear. V lost 7 bases and J 4 bases, leaving 8 bases between the germline ends. The CDR3 runs 12 residues. CDR1 and CDR2 from the germline V gene are SNHLY and FYNNEI. CDR3 protein: CASKGEYNEQFF. In nucleotides, the CDR3 is TGTGCCAGCAAGGGCGAGTACAATGAGCAGTTCTTC.

This rearrangement joins TRBV9 to TRBJ2-5; TRBD2 aligns across 11 bases. The CDR3 sequence is 15 residues long. The germline V gene encodes CDR1 SGDLS and CDR2 YYNGEE. Trimming took 3 bases from V and 4 from J; bases not matched to a gene: 5. In DNA form, the CDR3 reads TGTGCCAGCAGCGCACTAGCGGGAGAGGGAGAGACCCAGTACTTC. Translated: CASSALAGEGETQYF.

The chain is built from TRBV5-5 and TRBJ2-2, with D uncertain. Looked up from germline, CDR1 is SGHKS and CDR2 is YYEKEE (reference sequence). V shed 4 bases and J shed 7 bases, with 14 bases lying between them. The CDR3 extends over 14 amino acids. CDR3 protein: CASSRETQSGELFF. The CDR3 DNA sequence: TGTGCCAGCAGCCGAGAGACCCAGAGCGGGGAGCTGTTTTTT. The variable domain in full, completed from reference TRBV5-5 and TRBJ2-2, reads DAGVTQSPTHLIKTRGQQVTLRCSPISGHKSVSWYQQVLGQGPQFIFQYYEKEERGRGNFPDRFSARQFPNYSSELNVNALLLGDSALYLCASSRETQSGELFFGEGSRLTVL.

This clone was seen only a few times. The rearrangement joins TRBV11-1 to TRBJ1-1; TRBD1 might be the D (5 bases). The germline gives CDR1 SGHAT, CDR2 FQDESV (reference sequence). This CDR3 is 13 amino acids long. The V gene lost 8 bases and the J gene lost 4 bases, with 14 bases spanning the gap. CDR3 sequence: CASGRGTRTEAFF. CDR3 nucleotide sequence: TGTGCCAGCGGCCGGGGGACGCGCACTGAAGCTTTCTTT.

Remarks on this clone: The sample carries other DNA sequences with the same CDR3. V usage is TRBV11-3 and J usage is TRBJ1-2, with a tentative D call TRBD1 (5 bases). V lost 5 bases, J lost 3 bases, and 13 bases lay in between. Germline V gene lookup returns CDR1 SGHNT and CDR2 YENEEA. The CDR3 length is 14 residues. The CDR3, as DNA: TGTGCCAGCAGCCCCCAGGGAGGGTACTATGGCTACACCTTC. Protein: CASSPQGGYYGYTF. The variable domain in full, completed from reference TRBV11-3 and TRBJ1-2, reads EAGVVQSPRYKIIEKKQPVAFWCNPISGHNTLYWYLQNLGQGPELLIRYENEEAVDDSQLPKDRFSAERLKGVDSTLKIQPAELGDSAVYLCASSPQGGYYGYTFGSGTRLTVV.

V is TRBV30 and J is TRBJ2-5, with no clear D. Between the trimmed V and J ends, which lost 4 bases and 4 bases, there was a span of 10 bases. Germline lookup yields CDR1 GTSNPN and CDR2 SVGIG (reference sequence). CDR3 length: 12 amino acids. The CDR3 region is CAWKIVSETQYF. The CDR3 DNA follows: TGTGCCTGGAAGATCGTTTCAGAGACCCAGTACTTC.

The chain links TRBV11-2 to TRBJ2-2, with TRBD1 as a possible D gene (6 bases). The CDR3 runs to 14 residues. Per germline, CDR1 SGHAT and CDR2 FQNNGV. Trimming pared 2 bases from V and 6 bases from J, leaving 10 bases between. CDR3 nucleotide sequence: TGTGCCAGCAGCTTACCCGCAGGGGCCGGGGAGCTGTTTTTT. Residues: CASSLPAGAGELFF.

The V call is TRBV7-9, the J call TRBJ2-1; 10 bases line up with TRBD2. With 4 bases clipped from V and 6 bases from J, the junction kept 12 bases outside the gene matches. The CDR3 is 17 residues long. Germline CDR1 SEHNR, CDR2 FQNEAQ (reference sequence). CDR3 nucleotide sequence: TGTGCCAGCAGCTCACCCCCTTTAGCGGGAGGACTCAATGAGCAGTTCTTC. It codes for CASSSPPLAGGLNEQFF. Variable domain in full (rest from reference TRBV7-9 and TRBJ2-1): DTGVSQNPRHKITKRGQNVTFRCDPISEHNRLYWYRQTLGQGPEFLTYFQNEAQLEKSRLLSDRFSAERPKGSFSTLEIQRTEQGDSAMYLCASSSPPLAGGLNEQFFGPGTRLTVL.

The V and J genes are TRBV5-4 and TRBJ1-1; TRBD1 agrees at 9 bases. The CDR3 is 14 residues long. J gave up 5 bases and V 5 bases, and 7 bases lay outside the gene matches. Germline CDR1 reads SGHNT; CDR2 reads YYREEE (reference sequence). CDR3 amino acids: CASSPQGALTEAFF. The CDR3 DNA follows: TGTGCCAGCAGTCCACAGGGGGCGCTTACTGAAGCTTTCTTT.

Only one count was recorded for this clone. The chain's CDR3 is CASSLDLRGSSYNEQFF. As DNA, the CDR3 is TGTGCCAGCAGCTTGGATCTCCGGGGCAGCTCCTACAATGAGCAGTTCTTC. V usage is TRBV5-4 and J usage is TRBJ2-1; D may match TRBD1 or TRBD2 (5 bases each). CDR3 length: 17 amino acids. Germline CDR1 is SGHNT and CDR2 is YYREEE (reference sequence). V shed 0 bases and J shed 0 bases, with 13 bases lying between them.

This clone was observed a handful of times. The rearrangement uses TRBV7-9 and TRBJ2-5; 10 bases are a match to TRBD2. Germline V gene lookup returns CDR1 SEHNR and CDR2 FQNEAQ (reference sequence). Trimming at V came to 1 base and at J to 2 bases, leaving 4 bases not matched to a gene. CDR3 length equals 16 residues. This chain's CDR3 is CASSLGTTSGQETQYF. The CDR3 coding sequence is TGTGCCAGCAGCTTAGGGACGACTAGCGGGCAAGAGACCCAGTACTTC.

V and J are TRBV19 and TRBJ1-5; D is uncertain. The CDR3 consists of 13 residues. The V end lost 4 bases, the J end lost 7 bases, and 11 bases lay between the germline ends. Germline V gives CDR1 LNHDA, CDR2 SQIVND (reference sequence). In DNA form, the CDR3 reads TGTGCCAGTAGTACGCCCCCGGGCCAGCCCCAGCATTTT. Protein sequence: CASSTPPGQPQHF.

The CDR3 is CASSWSQGFGETQYF. CDR3 nucleotides: TGTGCCAGCAGCTGGTCCCAGGGGTTTGGAGAGACCCAGTACTTC. The chain combines TRBV7-7 with TRBJ2-5, with D perhaps matching TRBD1 (6 bases). V lost 4 bases and J 4 bases, leaving 16 bases between the germline ends. This CDR3 spans 15 amino acids. Germline CDR1 reads SSHAT; CDR2 reads FNYEAQ (reference sequence).

V and J are TRBV6-6 and TRBJ1-1; D not certain. Trimming took 7 bases from V and 4 from J, leaving 10 bases between them. CDR1 MNHNY and CDR2 SVGAGI come from the germline V gene (reference sequence). This CDR3 is built from 12 residues. The CDR3 DNA reads TGTGCCAGCACGCCAGTAGGCACTGAAGCTTTCTTT. Protein sequence: CASTPVGTEAFF.

This clone was counted between two and nine times. The chain joins TRBV15 to TRBJ2-3; D tentatively reads TRBD1 or TRBD2 (7 bases each). The length of the CDR3 is 18 residues. Deletions cut 4 bases from V and 1 base from J, with 21 bases between. Germline lookup yields CDR1 LNHNV and CDR2 YYDKDF (reference sequence). This CDR3 is CATSTGGAGLVGTDTQYF. CDR3 nucleotide sequence: TGTGCCACCAGCACAGGGGGGGCCGGACTAGTAGGCACAGATACGCAGTATTTT.

The V gene is TRBV11-2, the J gene TRBJ2-7; D not resolved. Germline V gives CDR1 SGHAT, CDR2 FQNNGV. Trimming left V 5 bases short and J 2 bases short, with 4 bases between. CDR3 length equals 11 residues. The CDR3 region is CASSKAYEQYV. DNA of the CDR3: TGTGCCAGCAGCAAGGCCTACGAGCAGTACGTC.

This chain joins TRBV11-3 and TRBJ1-1; D is uncertain. V lost 2 bases to trimming and J lost 4 bases, with 11 bases between them. Germline V lookup: CDR1 SGHNT, CDR2 YENEEA. This CDR3 has 14 amino acids. The CDR3 region has the DNA TGTGCCAGCAGCTTACAAGCCCAAAGCACTGAAGCTTTCTTT. Translation: CASSLQAQSTEAFF.

On this clone: Additional DNA sequences in this sample encode the identical CDR3. The V gene is TRBV2, the J gene TRBJ2-3; D uncertain. This CDR3 region has 11 residues. Germline assignment: CDR1 SNHLY and CDR2 FYNNEI. Between the trimmed V and J ends, which lost 2 bases and 3 bases, there was a span of 0 bases. Here the CDR3 DNA reads TGTGCCAGCAGTGAAACAGATACGCAGTATTTT. This gives the protein CASSETDTQYF.

The chain links TRBV5-1 to TRBJ1-4; no reliable D call. This CDR3 has 14 amino acids. Per germline, CDR1 SGHRS and CDR2 YFSETQ. Trimming removed 2 bases at V and 8 bases at J, with 13 bases between. The CDR3 sequence is CASSLEGRREKLFF. In DNA, the CDR3 is TGCGCCAGCAGCTTAGAAGGGAGGCGAGAAAAACTGTTTTTT.

The rearrangement uses TRBV27 and TRBJ1-3; no reliable D call. Trimming took 0 bases from V and 4 from J, leaving 10 bases between them. Germline lookup yields CDR1 MNHEY and CDR2 SMNVEV (reference sequence). The CDR3 is made up of 15 amino acids. CDR3 nucleotides: TGTGCCAGCAGTTTATCCCAGCCGACGGGAAACACCATATATTTT. Translation gives CASSLSQPTGNTIYF.

The table lists this clone with a few counts. This chain connects TRBV19 to TRBJ1-5; weak D call: TRBD1 (5 bases). With 5 bases removed from V and 2 bases from J, the gap between germline ends came to 7 bases. Germline V gene sequence: CDR1 LNHDA, CDR2 SQIVND (reference sequence). The CDR3 runs 13 residues. DNA for the CDR3: TGTGCCAGTAGTGGGACCGGCAATCAGCCCCAGCATTTT. Its protein is CASSGTGNQPQHF.

The chain employs TRBV7-9 and TRBJ1-2; 7 nucleotides align to TRBD1. The V gene end was trimmed by 3 bases and the J gene end by 7 bases; junction bases not matched to a gene: 5. This CDR3 spans 13 amino acids. From germline, CDR1 is SEHNR and CDR2 FQNEAQ (reference sequence). Here the CDR3 DNA reads TGTGCCAGCAGCTTCCGCACAGGGGTTGGCTACACCTTC. Residues: CASSFRTGVGYTF.

The chain combines TRBV7-2 with TRBJ1-1; D is undetermined. Germline V lookup: CDR1 SGHTA, CDR2 FQGNSA. The germline V and J ends were trimmed by 2 bases and 10 bases, with 14 bases remaining between them. The CDR3 is 13 amino acids. The CDR3, as DNA: TGTGCCAGCAGCTTAAGCCCCCCGCACCGAGCTTTCTTT. Encoded protein: CASSLSPPHRAFF. The full variable domain, rest sourced from reference TRBV7-2 and TRBJ1-1, is GAGVSQSPSNKVTEKGKDVELRCDPISGHTALYWYRQSLGQGLEFLIYFQGNSAPDKSGLPSDRFSAERTGGSVSTLTIQRTQQEDSAVYLCASSLSPPHRAFFGQGTRLTVV.

V is TRBV29-1 and J is TRBJ2-5; 7 positions match TRBD1. V was pared by 2 bases and J by 5 bases, with 5 bases of the junction left unmatched. Germline lookup yields CDR1 SQVTM and CDR2 ANQGSEA. This CDR3 comprises 13 residues. This chain's CDR3 is CSVERQGHETQYF. The CDR3 region has the DNA TGCAGCGTTGAAAGACAGGGTCATGAGACCCAGTACTTC. Full variable domain (rest looked up from reference TRBV29-1 and TRBJ2-5): SAVISQKPSRDICQRGTSLTIQCQVDSQVTMMFWYRQQPGQSLTLIATANQGSEATYESGFVIDKFPISRPNLTFSTLTVSNMSPEDSSIYLCSVERQGHETQYFGPGTRLLVL.

The chain joins TRBV5-1 to TRBJ1-4; 7 bases are shared with TRBD1. The J segment lost 1 base and the V segment lost 2 bases, leaving 5 bases of the junction unmatched. Germline values: CDR1 SGHRS, CDR2 YFSETQ. The CDR3 consists of 16 residues. CDR3 bases: TGCGCCAGCAGCTTACAGGGGTCCCGAACTAATGAAAAACTGTTTTTT. Its translation: CASSLQGSRTNEKLFF. Looking up the rest from reference TRBV5-1 and TRBJ1-4 gives the full variable domain: KAGVTQTPRYLIKTRGQQVTLSCSPISGHRSVSWYQQTPGQGLQFLFEYFSETQRNKGNFPGRFSGRQFSNSRSEMNVSTLELGDSALYLCASSLQGSRTNEKLFFGSGTQLSVL.

V is TRBV2 and J is TRBJ2-7; either TRBD1 or TRBD2 may supply D (5 bases each). The CDR3 covers 15 residues. Deletions cut 8 bases from V and 0 bases from J, with 17 bases between. Germline loops: CDR1 SNHLY, CDR2 FYNNEI. CDR3 nucleotides: TGTGCCAGCCAGCCCCGTCCAGGGAGCTCCTACGAGCAGTACTTC. It codes for CASQPRPGSSYEQYF.

The chain joins TRBV18 to TRBJ2-6; 8 positions agree with TRBD2. Germline V gives CDR1 KGHSH, CDR2 LQKENI. The CDR3 consists of 15 residues. V shed 2 bases and J 7 bases; nucleotides not matched to a gene: 4. The CDR3 region has the DNA TGTGCCAGCTCACCAAGGGCGGGGGGAGCCAACGTCCTGACTTTC. This gives the protein CASSPRAGGANVLTF. The entire variable domain, with the rest obtained from reference TRBV18 and TRBJ2-6, is as follows: NAGVMQNPRHLVRRRGQEARLRCSPMKGHSHVYWYRQLPEEGLKFMVYLQKENIIDESGMPKERFSAEFPKEGPSILRIQQVVRGDSAAYFCASSPRAGGANVLTFGAGSRLTVL.

This chain links TRBV6-6 with TRBJ1-1; no firm D call. V shed 6 bases and J shed 1 base, with 3 bases lying between them. The length of the CDR3 is 11 residues. Germline V gene lookup returns CDR1 MNHNY and CDR2 SVGAGI (reference sequence). CDR3 DNA sequence: TGTGCCAGCAGCCGGAACACTGAAGCTTTCTTT. Translation: CASSRNTEAFF.

In its sample, this clone was seen once. The rearrangement joins TRBV2 to TRBJ2-3; D unclear. Germline assignment: CDR1 SNHLY and CDR2 FYNNEI. The CDR3 covers 14 residues. Trimming shortened V by 5 bases and J by 2 bases, and 11 bases separated the two germline ends. CDR3 bases: TGTGCCAGCAGTCCTGGGCCTTCCACAGATACGCAGTATTTT. Protein sequence: CASSPGPSTDTQYF.